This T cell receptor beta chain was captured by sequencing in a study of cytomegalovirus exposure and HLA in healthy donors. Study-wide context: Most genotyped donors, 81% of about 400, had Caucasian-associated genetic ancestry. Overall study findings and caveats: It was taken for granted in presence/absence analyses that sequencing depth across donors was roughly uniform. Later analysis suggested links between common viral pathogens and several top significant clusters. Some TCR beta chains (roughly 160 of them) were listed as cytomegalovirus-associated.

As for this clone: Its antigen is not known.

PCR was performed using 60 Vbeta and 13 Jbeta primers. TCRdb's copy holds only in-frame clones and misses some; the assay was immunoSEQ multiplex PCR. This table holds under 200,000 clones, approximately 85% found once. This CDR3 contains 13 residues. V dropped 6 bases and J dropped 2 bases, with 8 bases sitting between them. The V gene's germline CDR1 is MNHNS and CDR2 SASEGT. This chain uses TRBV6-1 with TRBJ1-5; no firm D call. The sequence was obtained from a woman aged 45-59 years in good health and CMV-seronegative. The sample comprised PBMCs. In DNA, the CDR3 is TGTGCCAGCAGCTTGAGAGGCAATCAGCCCCAGCATTTT. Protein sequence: CASSLRGNQPQHF.